This record covers a single T cell receptor beta chain. What it recognizes is unknown. The entry originates in a study of cytomegalovirus exposure and HLA in healthy donors. V dropped 6 bases and J dropped 6; count of bases not matched to a gene: 9. This CDR3 has 14 amino acids. The germline gives CDR1 SQVTM, CDR2 ANQGSEA. Study findings and constraints: As was reported, the HLA-A and HLA-B alleles of most subjects were accurately predicted from TCR beta sequences.

The PCR ran on 60 Vbeta and 13 Jbeta primers. Profiled with immunoSEQ multiplex PCR; TCRdb holds only in-frame clones, not every one. Of 80,000 to 100,000 clones listed, around 68% were seen once; the top ten hold 20% to 25%. The source is a man aged 30 to 39 in good health and CMV-seropositive. Sequenced material: PBMCs. V and J are TRBV29-1 and TRBJ2-2, with 8 bases fitting TRBD1. CDR3 in amino acids: CSVSATGEAGELFF. In nucleotides, the CDR3 is TGCAGCGTCTCAGCGACAGGGGAGGCCGGGGAGCTGTTTTTT.